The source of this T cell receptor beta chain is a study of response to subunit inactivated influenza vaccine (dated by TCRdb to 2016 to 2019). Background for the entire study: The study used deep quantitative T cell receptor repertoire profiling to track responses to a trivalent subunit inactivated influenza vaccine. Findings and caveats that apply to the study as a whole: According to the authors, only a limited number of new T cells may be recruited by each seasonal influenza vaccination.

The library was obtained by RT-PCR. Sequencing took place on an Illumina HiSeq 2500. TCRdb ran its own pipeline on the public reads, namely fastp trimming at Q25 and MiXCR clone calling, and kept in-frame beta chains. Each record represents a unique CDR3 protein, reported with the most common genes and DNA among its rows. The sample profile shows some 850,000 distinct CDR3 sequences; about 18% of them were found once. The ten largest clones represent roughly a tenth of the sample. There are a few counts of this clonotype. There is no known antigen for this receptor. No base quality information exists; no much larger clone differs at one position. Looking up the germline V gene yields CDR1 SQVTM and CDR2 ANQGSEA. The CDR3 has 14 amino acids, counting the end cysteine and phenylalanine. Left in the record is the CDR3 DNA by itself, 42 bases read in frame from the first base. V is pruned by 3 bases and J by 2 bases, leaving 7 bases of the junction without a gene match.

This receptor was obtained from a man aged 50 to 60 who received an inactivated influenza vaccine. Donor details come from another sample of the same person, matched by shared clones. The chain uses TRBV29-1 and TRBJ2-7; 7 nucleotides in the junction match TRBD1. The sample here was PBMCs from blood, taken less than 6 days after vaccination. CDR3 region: CSVDPTGSPYEQYF. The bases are TGCAGCGTTGACCCGACAGGGAGCCCCTACGAGCAGTACTTC.